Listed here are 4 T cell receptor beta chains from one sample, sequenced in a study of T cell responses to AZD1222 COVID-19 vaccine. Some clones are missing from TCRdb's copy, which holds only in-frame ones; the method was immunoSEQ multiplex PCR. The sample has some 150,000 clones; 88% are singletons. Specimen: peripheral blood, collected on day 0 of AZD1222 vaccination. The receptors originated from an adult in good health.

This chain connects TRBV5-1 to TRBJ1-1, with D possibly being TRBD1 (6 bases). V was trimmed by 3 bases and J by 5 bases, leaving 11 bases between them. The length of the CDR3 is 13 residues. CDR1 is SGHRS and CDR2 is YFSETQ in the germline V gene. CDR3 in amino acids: CASSSLQGTEAFF. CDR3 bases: TGCGCCAGCAGCTCATTACAGGGTACTGAAGCTTTCTTT.

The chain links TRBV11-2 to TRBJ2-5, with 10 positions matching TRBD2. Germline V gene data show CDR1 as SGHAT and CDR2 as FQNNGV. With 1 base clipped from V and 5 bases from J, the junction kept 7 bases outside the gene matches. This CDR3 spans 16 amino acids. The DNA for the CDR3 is TGTGCCAGCAGCTTAGGCCAGCGGGGGGGCCGGGAGACCCAGTACTTC. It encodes CASSLGQRGGRETQYF.

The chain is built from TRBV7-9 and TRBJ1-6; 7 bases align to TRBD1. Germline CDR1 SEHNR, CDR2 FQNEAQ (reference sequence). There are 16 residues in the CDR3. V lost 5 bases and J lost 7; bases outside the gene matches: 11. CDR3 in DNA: TGTGCCAGCAGCCCTCAGGGGGGGGCCAGCAATTCACCCCTCCACTTT. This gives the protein CASSPQGGASNSPLHF.

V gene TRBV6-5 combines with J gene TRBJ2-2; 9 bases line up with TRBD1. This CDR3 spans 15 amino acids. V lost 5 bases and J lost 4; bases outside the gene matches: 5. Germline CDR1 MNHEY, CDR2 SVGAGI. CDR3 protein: CASSRYRGLTGELFF. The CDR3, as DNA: TGTGCCAGCAGTCGCTACAGGGGGCTCACCGGGGAGCTGTTTTTT.